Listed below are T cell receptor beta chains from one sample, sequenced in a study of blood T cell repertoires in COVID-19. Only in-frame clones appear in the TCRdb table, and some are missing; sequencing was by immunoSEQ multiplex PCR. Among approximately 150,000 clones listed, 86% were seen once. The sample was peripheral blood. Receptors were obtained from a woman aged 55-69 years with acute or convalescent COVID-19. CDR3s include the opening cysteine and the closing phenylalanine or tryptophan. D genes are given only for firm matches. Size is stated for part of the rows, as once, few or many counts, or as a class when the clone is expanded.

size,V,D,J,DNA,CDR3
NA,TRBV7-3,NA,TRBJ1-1,TGTGCCAGCAGCCAGTCCGCGGACACTGAAGCTTTCTTT,CASSQSADTEAFF
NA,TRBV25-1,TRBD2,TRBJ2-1,TGTGCCAGCAGTGAGGGGAGGGTACACAATGAGCAGTTCTTC,CASSEGRVHNEQFF
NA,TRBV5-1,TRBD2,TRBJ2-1,TGCGCCAGCAGCTTGGGGGCCACTAGCGTTGGTGAGCAGTTCTTC,CASSLGATSVGEQFF
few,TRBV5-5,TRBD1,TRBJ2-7,TGTGCCAGCAGCTTGCTAGGGTTTGACAGGGGCCCTCCCTACGAGCAGTACTTC,CASSLLGFDRGPPYEQYF
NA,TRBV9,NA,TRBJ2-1,TGTGCCAGCAGCGGTCCAGACAGGGACTTTTTCAGAGAGCAGTTCTTC,CASSGPDRDFFREQFF
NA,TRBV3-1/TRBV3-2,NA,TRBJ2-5,TGTGCCAGCAGCCGAAATCTAGGGGGAATGGAGACCCAGTACTTC,CASSRNLGGMETQYF
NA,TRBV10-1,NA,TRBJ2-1,TGCGCCAGCAGATCCGACAGGAAAGGGTACAATGAGCAGTTCTTC,CASRSDRKGYNEQFF
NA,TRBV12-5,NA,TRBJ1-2,TGTGCTAGTGGTTTGGGACCTAGTAGTTACACCTTC,CASGLGPSSYTF
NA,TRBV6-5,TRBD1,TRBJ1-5,TGTGCCAGCAGCTTTAACGCAGGGGGTGGTCAGCCCCAGCATTTT,CASSFNAGGGQPQHF
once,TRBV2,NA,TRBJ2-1,TGTGCCAGCCTCGGGACTGTCAGCTCCTACAATGAGCAGTTCTTC,CASLGTVSSYNEQFF
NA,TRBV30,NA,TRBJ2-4,TGTGCCTGGAGTGTACGGGGAACCAAAAACATTCAGTACTTC,CAWSVRGTKNIQYF
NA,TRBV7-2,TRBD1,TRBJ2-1,TGTGCCAGCAGCTTCCGACAGGGGGCATTTTTCAATGAGCAGTTCTTC,CASSFRQGAFFNEQFF
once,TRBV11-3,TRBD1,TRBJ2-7,TGTGCCAGCAGCCCTCGACAGGGGGTGTTTATGTACGAGCAGTACTTC,CASSPRQGVFMYEQYF
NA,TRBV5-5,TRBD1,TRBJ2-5,TGTGCCAGCAGCTTGATACCGGGACAGGGATCCCAAGAGACCCAGTACTTC,CASSLIPGQGSQETQYF
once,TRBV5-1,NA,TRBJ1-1,TGCGCCAGCGCGCTTGTAGGGGGGAACACTGAAGCTTTCTTT,CASALVGGNTEAFF
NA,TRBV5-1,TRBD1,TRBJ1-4,TGCGCCAGCAGCCTCGACAGGGGAGATGAAAAACTGTTTTTT,CASSLDRGDEKLFF
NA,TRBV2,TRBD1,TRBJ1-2,TGTGCCAGCACTCAGGGGGCTAACTATGGCTACACCTTC,CASTQGANYGYTF
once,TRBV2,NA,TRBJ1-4,TGTGCCAGCAGTACAGGCGGGGGGGATGGAAAACTGTTTTTT,CASSTGGGDGKLFF
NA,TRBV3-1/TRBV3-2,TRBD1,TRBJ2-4,TGTGCCAGCAGAGGGGGGACAGGGTGGGGGAAAAACATTCAGTACTTC,CASRGGTGWGKNIQYF
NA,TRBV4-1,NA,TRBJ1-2,TGCGCCAGCAGCCAACCGCTGGGAGGGAGGAGCTACACCTTC,CASSQPLGGRSYTF
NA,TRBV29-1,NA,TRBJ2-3,TGCAGCGTTGAGGGTAGGCGGTCCACAGATACGCAGTATTTT,CSVEGRRSTDTQYF
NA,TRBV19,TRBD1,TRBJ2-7,TGTGCCAGTAGTAAGGGACAGATAACCTACGAGCAGTACTTC,CASSKGQITYEQYF
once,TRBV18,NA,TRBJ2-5,TGTGCCAGCTCACGTACCGGGTTCCAGTACTTC,CASSRTGFQYF